These 15 T cell receptor beta chains share one sample of origin, sequenced in a study of circulating and synovial CD4+ cells in juvenile arthritis. Clones were read by immunoSEQ multiplex PCR, and TCRdb kept only the in-frame ones, dropping some. The sample lists fewer than 35,000 clones, roughly 95% seen once, with less than 0.2% in the top ten. The material sequenced was CD4+ T cells from blood. These receptors all come from a human donor with juvenile idiopathic arthritis.

This clone was counted only a few times. An end of the junction does not agree with germline; a read error may underlie this. V gene TRBV2 combines with J gene TRBJ1-1; the D is unclear. In germline, CDR1 is SNHLY, CDR2 FYNNEI. This CDR3 comprises 13 residues. As DNA, the CDR3 is TGTGCCAGCAGTGATAGTGCGCCTAAGTTATCGATATTT. This translates into CASSDSAPKLSIF. Full variable domain (outside the CDR3, taken from reference TRBV2 and TRBJ1-1): EPEVTQTPSHQVTQMGQEVILRCVPISNHLYFYWYRQILGQKVEFLVSFYNNEISEKSEIFDDQFSVERPDGSNFTLKIRSTKLEDSAMYFCASSDSAPKLSIFGQGTRLTVV.

The CDR3 reads CAIRRGTSGTYGYTF. CDR3 sequence (DNA): TGTGCCATCAGGAGGGGGACGTCTGGTACCTATGGCTACACCTTC. The chain recombines TRBV10-3 with TRBJ1-2, with D possibly being TRBD1 (6 bases). The CDR3 is made up of 15 amino acids. V dropped 6 bases and J dropped 4 bases, with 18 bases sitting between them. Germline CDR1 reads ENHRY; CDR2 reads SYGVKD.

The chain employs TRBV5-4 and TRBJ2-5; 9 positions match TRBD1. Trimming removed 4 bases from V and 11 bases from J; junction bases left unmatched: 9. The V gene's germline CDR1 is SGHNT and CDR2 YYREEE (reference sequence). This CDR3 contains 13 residues. The CDR3 sequence is CASSPGQGREQYF. CDR3 in DNA: TGTGCCAGCAGCCCGGGACAGGGTCGGGAGCAGTACTTC.

The gene calls are TRBV5-6 and TRBJ2-6, with D possibly being TRBD2 (5 bases). Trimming stripped 2 bases from V and 4 bases from J, with 7 bases between. The length of the CDR3 is 14 residues. Germline CDR1 reads SGHDT; CDR2 reads YYEEEE. CDR3 DNA sequence: TGTGCCAGCAGCTTCGAGGGCGGGGCCAACGTCCTGACTTTC. It is translated as CASSFEGGANVLTF.

The chain carries TRBV5-1 and TRBJ2-3; a weak D match, TRBD1 (5 bases). The V and J ends lost 4 bases and 6 bases respectively, with 9 bases between them. The CDR3 extends over 12 amino acids. Germline CDR1 reads SGHRS; CDR2 reads YFSETQ. This CDR3 is CASSARGDTQYF. CDR3 DNA: TGCGCCAGCAGCGCAAGGGGTGATACGCAGTATTTT.

CDR3 nucleotides: TGTGCCAGCAGCTTTACAGGGGGGAACACCGGGGAGCTGTTTTTT. Its translation is CASSFTGGNTGELFF. The chain recombines TRBV5-5 with TRBJ2-2; TRBD1 aligns across 8 bases. Germline V lookup: CDR1 SGHKS, CDR2 YYEKEE (reference sequence). CDR3 length equals 15 residues. The trim removed 2 bases at V and 1 base at J, leaving 1 base unmatched.

The chain is built from TRBV4-2 and TRBJ2-4; TRBD2 is a possible D gene (6 bases). Germline CDR1 reads LGHNA; CDR2 reads YNFKEQ. CDR3 size: 15 residues. V shed 0 bases and J shed 6 bases, with 12 bases lying between them. DNA for the CDR3: TGTGCCAGCAGCCAAGATGAGAATAGCGGAAACATTCAGTACTTC. Translation gives CASSQDENSGNIQYF.

J is TRBJ1-5 and V is TRBV7-2; D possibly corresponds to TRBD1 (6 bases). From germline, CDR1 is SGHTA and CDR2 FQGNSA. This CDR3 comprises 18 residues. The V and J ends lost 3 bases and 3 bases respectively, with 21 bases between them. The CDR3 sequence: CASSFGRGEFSPNQPQHF. CDR3 DNA sequence: TGTGCCAGCAGCTTCGGGAGGGGGGAGTTTTCCCCCAATCAGCCCCAGCATTTT.

The gene calls are TRBV2 and TRBJ1-1; tentative D call: TRBD1 (5 bases). The ends were cut back, 7 bases at V and 5 bases at J, with 14 bases in the middle. The CDR3 runs to 13 residues. The germline CDR1 and CDR2 sequences are SNHLY and FYNNEI. For the CDR3, the DNA is TGTGCCAGCATGGTGCAGGGAGGGACTGAAGCTTTCTTT. Protein product: CASMVQGGTEAFF. Combining the CDR3 with reference TRBV2 and TRBJ1-1 gives the whole variable domain EPEVTQTPSHQVTQMGQEVILRCVPISNHLYFYWYRQILGQKVEFLVSFYNNEISEKSEIFDDQFSVERPDGSNFTLKIRSTKLEDSAMYFCASMVQGGTEAFFGQGTRLTVV.

V is TRBV6-1 and J is TRBJ2-3; perhaps TRBD2 as D (6 bases). The CDR3 covers 15 residues. Trimming shortened V by 2 bases and J by 3 bases, and 12 bases separated the two germline ends. Germline V gives CDR1 MNHNS, CDR2 SASEGT. The CDR3 reads CASSETMGGTDTQYF. The CDR3 region has the DNA TGTGCCAGCAGTGAAACGATGGGGGGTACAGATACGCAGTATTTT.

The genes are TRBV27 and TRBJ1-2; 7 bases align to TRBD1. This CDR3 is built from 17 residues. V shed 2 bases, J shed 4 bases, and the junction held 13 bases outside the gene matches. Per germline, CDR1 MNHEY and CDR2 SMNVEV (reference sequence). The CDR3 sequence is CASSLRSSRQGPYGYTF. The CDR3 DNA follows: TGTGCCAGCAGTTTACGAAGTTCGCGACAGGGTCCCTATGGCTACACCTTC.

The chain is built from TRBV28 and TRBJ1-2, with D perhaps matching TRBD1 (6 bases). CDR1 and CDR2 (germline): MDHEN, SYDVKM. The V end was cut by 5 bases, the J end by 8 bases, with 18 bases between. This CDR3 comprises 14 residues. The CDR3 protein is CASSAQGPVVGYTF. The CDR3 bases are TGTGCCAGCAGTGCCCAGGGGCCGGTAGTCGGCTACACCTTC.

This chain joins TRBV30 and TRBJ1-4; 8 bases line up with TRBD1. This CDR3 has 15 residues. The germline V gene has CDR1 GTSNPN and CDR2 SVGIG (reference sequence). The V gene end was trimmed by 2 bases and the J gene end by 5 bases; junction bases not matched to a gene: 7. CDR3 sequence: CAWSSGQGGNEKLFF. DNA of the CDR3: TGTGCCTGGAGTTCCGGACAGGGAGGGAATGAAAAACTGTTTTTT.

CDR3 in amino acids: CASRRTTGVGYGYTF. The CDR3 DNA reads as TGTGCCAGCAGGCGAACCACAGGGGTCGGCTATGGCTACACCTTC. V usage is TRBV6-5 and J usage is TRBJ1-2; 7 nucleotides align to TRBD1. The ends lost 6 bases at V and 4 bases at J; junction bases unmatched: 11. The CDR3 length is 15 residues. CDR1 MNHEY and CDR2 SVGAGI come from the germline V gene.

The table lists this clone with a count of one. The V call is TRBV5-1, the J call TRBJ2-1; D is perhaps TRBD2 (6 bases). The germline gives CDR1 SGHRS, CDR2 YFSETQ. CDR3 length: 16 residues. V gave up 6 bases and J gave up 4 bases, with 20 bases separating them. The CDR3 region is CASTLLPGVSYNEQFF. CDR3 nucleotide sequence: TGCGCCAGCACATTATTACCGGGAGTATCATACAATGAGCAGTTCTTC.